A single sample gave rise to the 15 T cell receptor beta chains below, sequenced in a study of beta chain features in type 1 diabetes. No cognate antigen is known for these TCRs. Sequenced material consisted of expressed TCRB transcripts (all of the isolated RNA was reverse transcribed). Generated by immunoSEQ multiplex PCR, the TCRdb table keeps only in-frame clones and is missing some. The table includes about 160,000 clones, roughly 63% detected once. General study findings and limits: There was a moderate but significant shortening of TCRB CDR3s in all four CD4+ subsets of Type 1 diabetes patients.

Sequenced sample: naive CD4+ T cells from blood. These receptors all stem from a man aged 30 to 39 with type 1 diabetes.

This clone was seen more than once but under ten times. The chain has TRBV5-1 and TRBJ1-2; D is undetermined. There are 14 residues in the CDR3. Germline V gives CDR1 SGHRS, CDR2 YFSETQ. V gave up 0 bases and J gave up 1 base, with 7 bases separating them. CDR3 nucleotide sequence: TGCGCCAGCAGCTTGGAAGATATTAACTATGGCTACACCTTC. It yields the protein CASSLEDINYGYTF.

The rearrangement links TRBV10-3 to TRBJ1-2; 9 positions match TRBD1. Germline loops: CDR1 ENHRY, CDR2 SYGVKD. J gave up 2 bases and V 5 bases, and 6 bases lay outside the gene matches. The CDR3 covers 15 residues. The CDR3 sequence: CAISNSGTGNYGYTF. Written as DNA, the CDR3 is TGTGCCATCAGTAACTCCGGGACAGGGAACTATGGCTACACCTTC.

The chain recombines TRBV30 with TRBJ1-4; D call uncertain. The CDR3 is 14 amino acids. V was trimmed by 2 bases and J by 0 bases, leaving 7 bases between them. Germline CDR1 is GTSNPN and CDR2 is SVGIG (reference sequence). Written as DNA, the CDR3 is TGTGCCTGGAGTAGTGGACCAACTAATGAAAAACTGTTTTTT. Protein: CAWSSGPTNEKLFF.

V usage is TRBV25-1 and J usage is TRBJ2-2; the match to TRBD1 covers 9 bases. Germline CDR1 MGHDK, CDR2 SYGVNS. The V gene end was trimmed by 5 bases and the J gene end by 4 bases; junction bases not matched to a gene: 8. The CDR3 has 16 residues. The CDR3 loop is CASSNPGQGGTGELFF. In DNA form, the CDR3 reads TGTGCCAGCAGTAATCCGGGACAGGGAGGCACCGGGGAGCTGTTTTTT.

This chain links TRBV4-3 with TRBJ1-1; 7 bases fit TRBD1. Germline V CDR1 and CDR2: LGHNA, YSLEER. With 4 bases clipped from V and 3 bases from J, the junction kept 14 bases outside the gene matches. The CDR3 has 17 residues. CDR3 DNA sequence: TGCGCCAGCAGCCGCCTCGCAACAGGGGTTGTCGACACTGAAGCTTTCTTT. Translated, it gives CASSRLATGVVDTEAFF.

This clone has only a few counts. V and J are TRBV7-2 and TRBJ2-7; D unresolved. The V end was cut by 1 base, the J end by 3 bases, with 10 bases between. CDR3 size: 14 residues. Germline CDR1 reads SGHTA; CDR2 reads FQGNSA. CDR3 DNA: TGTGCCAGCAGCTTAGGGCAGCAAGGCTACGAGCAGTACTTC. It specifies CASSLGQQGYEQYF.

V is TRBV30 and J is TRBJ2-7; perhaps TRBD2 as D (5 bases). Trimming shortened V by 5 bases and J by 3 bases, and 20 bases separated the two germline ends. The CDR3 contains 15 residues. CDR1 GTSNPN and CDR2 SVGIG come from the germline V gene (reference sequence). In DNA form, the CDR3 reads TGTGCCTGGGAGAAACTCAGGACGGGAATCTACGAGCAGTACTTC. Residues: CAWEKLRTGIYEQYF.

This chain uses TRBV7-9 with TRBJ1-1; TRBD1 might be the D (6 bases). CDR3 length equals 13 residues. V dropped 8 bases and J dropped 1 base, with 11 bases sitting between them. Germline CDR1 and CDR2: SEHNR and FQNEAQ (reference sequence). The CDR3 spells CASGQGQNTEAFF. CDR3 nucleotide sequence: TGTGCCAGCGGTCAGGGGCAGAACACTGAAGCTTTCTTT.

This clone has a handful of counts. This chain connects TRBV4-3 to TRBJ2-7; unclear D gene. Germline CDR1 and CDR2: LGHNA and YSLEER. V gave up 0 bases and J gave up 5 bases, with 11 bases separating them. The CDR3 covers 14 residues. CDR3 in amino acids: CASSQDGRTDEQYF. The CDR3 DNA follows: TGCGCCAGCAGCCAAGATGGACGTACCGACGAGCAGTACTTC.

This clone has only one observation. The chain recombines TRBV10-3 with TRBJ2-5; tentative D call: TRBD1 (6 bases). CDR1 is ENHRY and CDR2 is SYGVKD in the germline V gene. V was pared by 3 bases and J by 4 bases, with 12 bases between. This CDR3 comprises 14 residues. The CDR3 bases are TGTGCCATCAGTGATGTGGGGGCGGGAGAGACCCAGTACTTC. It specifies CAISDVGAGETQYF.

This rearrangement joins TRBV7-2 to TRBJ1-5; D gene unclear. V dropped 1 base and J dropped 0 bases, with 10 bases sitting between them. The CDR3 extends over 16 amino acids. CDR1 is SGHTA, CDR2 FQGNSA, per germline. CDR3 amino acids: CASSLGSWYSNQPQHF. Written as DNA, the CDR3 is TGTGCCAGCAGCTTAGGTTCGTGGTATAGCAATCAGCCCCAGCATTTT.

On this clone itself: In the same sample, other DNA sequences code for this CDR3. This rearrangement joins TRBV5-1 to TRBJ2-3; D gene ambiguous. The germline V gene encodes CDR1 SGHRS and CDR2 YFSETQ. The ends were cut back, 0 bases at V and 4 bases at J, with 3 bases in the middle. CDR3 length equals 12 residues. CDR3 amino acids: CASSLAADTQYF. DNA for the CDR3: TGCGCCAGCAGCTTGGCTGCAGATACGCAGTATTTT. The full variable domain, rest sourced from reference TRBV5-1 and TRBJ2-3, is KAGVTQTPRYLIKTRGQQVTLSCSPISGHRSVSWYQQTPGQGLQFLFEYFSETQRNKGNFPGRFSGRQFSNSRSEMNVSTLELGDSALYLCASSLAADTQYFGPGTRLTVL.

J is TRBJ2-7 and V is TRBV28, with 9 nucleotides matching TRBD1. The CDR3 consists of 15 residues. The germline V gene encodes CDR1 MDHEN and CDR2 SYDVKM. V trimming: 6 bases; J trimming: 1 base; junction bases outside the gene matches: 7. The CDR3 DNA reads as TGTGCCAGCAGAACGGGACAGGGAGGGTCCTACGAGCAGTACTTC. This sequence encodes CASRTGQGGSYEQYF. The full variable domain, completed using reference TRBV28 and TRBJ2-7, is DVKVTQSSRYLVKRTGEKVFLECVQDMDHENMFWYRQDPGLGLRLIYFSYDVKMKEKGDIPEGYSVSREKKERFSLILESASTNQTSMYLCASRTGQGGSYEQYFGPGTRLTVT.

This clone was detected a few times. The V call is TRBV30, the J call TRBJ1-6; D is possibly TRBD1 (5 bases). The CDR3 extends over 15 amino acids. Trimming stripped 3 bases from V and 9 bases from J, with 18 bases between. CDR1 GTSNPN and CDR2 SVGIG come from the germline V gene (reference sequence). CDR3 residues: CAWSALGTTASPLHF. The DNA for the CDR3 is TGTGCCTGGAGCGCCCTCGGGACTACTGCTTCACCCCTCCACTTT. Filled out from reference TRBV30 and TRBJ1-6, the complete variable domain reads SQTIHQWPATLVQPVGSPLSLECTVEGTSNPNLYWYRQAAGRGLQLLFYSVGIGQISSEVPQNLSASRPQDRQFILSSKKLLLSDSGFYLCAWSALGTTASPLHFGNGTRLTVT.

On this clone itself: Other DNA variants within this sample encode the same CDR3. The chain's CDR3 is CSVAGTQETQYF. In nucleotides, the CDR3 is TGCAGCGTTGCGGGGACGCAAGAGACCCAGTACTTC. V and J are TRBV29-1 and TRBJ2-5; the D call may be TRBD1 or TRBD2 (5 bases each). Trimming left V 4 bases short and J 2 bases short, with 8 bases between. The CDR3 loop spans 12 amino acids. Germline V gives CDR1 SQVTM, CDR2 ANQGSEA.